This T cell receptor beta chain was recorded in a study of T cells after yellow fever vaccination. TCRdb re-derived calls from the 5' RACE reads in MiXCR, one entry per CDR3 protein. Altogether some 600,000 distinct CDR3 sequences are present, roughly 12% being singletons, with the ten largest covering around 14%. The CDR3 consists of 21 residues. Germline V gives CDR1 LGHDT, CDR2 YNNKEL (reference sequence). The ends lost 2 bases at V and 1 base at J; junction bases unmatched: 15. General study results and limits: The secondary response was weaker, and its peak arrived faster, on day 5 versus 15. The study noted that FACS-sorted repertoires could contain abundant clonotypes contaminating from the bulk population. The study re-detected most primary-vaccination clones after the booster (96% CD4, around 89% CD8).

This clonotype has a handful of counts. What it binds is unknown. The sequencing used PBMCs, collected on the day of the yellow fever booster vaccination. This chain links TRBV3-1 with TRBJ2-1; 12 nucleotides match TRBD1. The TCR comes from a man aged 30-40 years who received the YFV17D yellow fever vaccine. The CDR3 nucleotides are TGTGCCAGCAGCCAACGAAAGCACTCCGGGACAGGGGGCTATTCCTACAATGAGCAGTTCTTC. Translation: CASSQRKHSGTGGYSYNEQFF.